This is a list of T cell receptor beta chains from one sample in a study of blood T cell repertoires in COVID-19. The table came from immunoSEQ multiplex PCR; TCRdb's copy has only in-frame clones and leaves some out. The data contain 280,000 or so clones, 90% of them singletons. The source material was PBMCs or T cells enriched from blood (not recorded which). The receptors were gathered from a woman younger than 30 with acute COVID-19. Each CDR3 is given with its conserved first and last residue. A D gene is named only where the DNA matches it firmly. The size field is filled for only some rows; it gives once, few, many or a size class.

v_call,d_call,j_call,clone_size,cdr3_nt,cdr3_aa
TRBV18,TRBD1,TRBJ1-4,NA,TGTGCCAGCTCACCAGGGACAGATGGATATGAAAAACTGTTTTTT,CASSPGTDGYEKLFF
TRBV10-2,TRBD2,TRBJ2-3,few,TGCGCCAGCAGTGAGTATGCCATACTAGCGGGAGATACGCAGTATTTT,CASSEYAILAGDTQYF
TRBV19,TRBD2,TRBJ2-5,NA,TGTGCCAGCAGGACTAGCGGGACTTACCAAGAGACCCAGTACTTC,CASRTSGTYQETQYF
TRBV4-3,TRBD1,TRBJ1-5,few,TGCGCCAGCAGCCAAGGGACAGGCACCAATCAGCCCCAGCATTTT,CASSQGTGTNQPQHF
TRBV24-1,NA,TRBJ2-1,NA,TGTGCCACCAGTGGTCCGGGACACCCCACCTACAATGAGCAGTTCTTC,CATSGPGHPTYNEQFF
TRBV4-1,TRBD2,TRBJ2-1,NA,TGCGCCAGCAGCCAGCGGGAGGGTTCGGTTGAGCAGTTCTTC,CASSQREGSVEQFF
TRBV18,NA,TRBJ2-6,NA,TGTGCCAGCTCACCTAATATACAGGGCTCTGGGGCCAACGTCCTGACTTTC,CASSPNIQGSGANVLTF
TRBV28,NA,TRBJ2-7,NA,TGTGCCAGCAGCCTAACCGGGGGATCCTACGAGCAGTACTTC,CASSLTGGSYEQYF
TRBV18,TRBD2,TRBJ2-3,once,TGTGCCAGCTCAGAACTAGCGGGAGGAGGTGATACGCAGTATTTT,CASSELAGGGDTQYF
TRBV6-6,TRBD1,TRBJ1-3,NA,TGTGCCAGCAGGTCCGGGACAGGGGTCGGAAACACCATATATTTT,CASRSGTGVGNTIYF
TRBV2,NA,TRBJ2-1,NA,TGTGCCACTAAGAACAGGGCCCACAATGAGCAGTTCTTC,CATKNRAHNEQFF
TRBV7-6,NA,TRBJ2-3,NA,TGTGCCAGCAGCTTAGGACTCCTAGATACGCAGTATTTT,CASSLGLLDTQYF
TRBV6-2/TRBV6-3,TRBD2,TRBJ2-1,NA,TGTGCCAGCAGTTTGTACGGGACTAGCGGGAGGGGATCGCAGTTCTTC,CASSLYGTSGRGSQFF
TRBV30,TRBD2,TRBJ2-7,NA,TGTGCCTGGAGTGGGACTAGCGGGAGTTACGAGCAGTACTTC,CAWSGTSGSYEQYF
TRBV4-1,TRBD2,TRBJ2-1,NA,TGCGCCAGCAGCCAAAGAGTGAGCACTAGCGGTTCCAATGAGCAGTTCTTC,CASSQRVSTSGSNEQFF
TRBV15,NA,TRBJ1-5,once,TGTGCCACCAGCAGAGGAACAGGGATCAATCAGCCCCAGCATTTT,CATSRGTGINQPQHF
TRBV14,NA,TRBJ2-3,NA,TGTGCCAGCAGCCGCGTCGGGGGGCCCGGCACAGATACGCAGTATTTT,CASSRVGGPGTDTQYF
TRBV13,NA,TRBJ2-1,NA,TGTGCCAGCAGCCCCCCCGAAGGGGGATCCTACAATGAGCAGTTCTTC,CASSPPEGGSYNEQFF
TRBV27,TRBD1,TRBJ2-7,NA,TGTGCCAGCAGTTGGAGCCGGGACAGGGGAGACCACGAGCAGTACTTC,CASSWSRDRGDHEQYF
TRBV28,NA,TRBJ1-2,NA,TGTGCCAGCAGCACCGGGACAAGGAATGGCTACACCTTC,CASSTGTRNGYTF
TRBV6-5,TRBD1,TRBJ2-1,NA,TGTGCCAGCAGTTACCCGTTGGGGGACAGGAATGAGCAGTTCTTC,CASSYPLGDRNEQFF
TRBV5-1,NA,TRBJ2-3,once,TGCGCCAGCAGCTTAACGGGAGCTAGCACAGATACGCAGTATTTT,CASSLTGASTDTQYF
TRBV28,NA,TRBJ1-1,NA,TGTGCCAGCAGTTTCGTGGACAGCCATGAAGCTTTCTTT,CASSFVDSHEAFF
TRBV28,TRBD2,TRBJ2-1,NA,TGTGCCAGCAGGGGGGGGACTAGCGGGAGGAATGAGCAGTTCTTC,CASRGGTSGRNEQFF
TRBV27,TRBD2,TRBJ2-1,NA,TGTGCCAGCAGTTTAGTGCGGGAGGTGAGGGGTGAGCAGTTCTTC,CASSLVREVRGEQFF
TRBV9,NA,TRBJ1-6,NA,TGTGCCAGCAGCACCACCCCTACGGATTCACCCCTCCACTTT,CASSTTPTDSPLHF
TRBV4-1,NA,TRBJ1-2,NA,TGCGCCAGCAGCCAAGCGACAGTGCCCGGGGGCTACACCTTC,CASSQATVPGGYTF
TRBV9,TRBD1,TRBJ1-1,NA,TGTGCCAGCAGCGTATCCCCCACAGGGGGCCTATCAGCTTTCTTT,CASSVSPTGGLSAFF
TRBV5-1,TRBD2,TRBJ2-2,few,TGCGCCAGCAGATGGGCTAGCGGGAGTCCGAACACCGGGGAGCTGTTTTTT,CASRWASGSPNTGELFF
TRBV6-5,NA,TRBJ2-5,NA,TGTGCCAGCAGGTCGGCTACAGAGAGCCAAGAGACCCAGTACTTC,CASRSATESQETQYF
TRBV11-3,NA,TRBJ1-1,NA,TGTGCCAGCAGCTCACGACATAACACTGAAGCTTTCTTT,CASSSRHNTEAFF
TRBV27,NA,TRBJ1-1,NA,TGTGCCAGCAGTAGGGGATTTGAGAACACTGAAGCTTTCTTT,CASSRGFENTEAFF
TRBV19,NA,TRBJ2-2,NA,TGTGCCAGTAGTATCAGGGTGAACACCGGGGAGCTGTTTTTT,CASSIRVNTGELFF
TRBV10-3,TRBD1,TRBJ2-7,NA,TGTGCCATCAGTTACACGGGACAGGTCCCCTACGAGCAGTACTTC,CAISYTGQVPYEQYF
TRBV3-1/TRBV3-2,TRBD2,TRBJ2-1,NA,TGTGCCAGCAGCCAAGACTCCCTAGCGGGGAGCTCCTACAATGAGCAGTTCTTC,CASSQDSLAGSSYNEQFF
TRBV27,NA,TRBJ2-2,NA,TGTGCCAGCAGTTTTGGGAATCGGGGGAGGGGGACGAACACCGGGGAGCTGTTTTTT,CASSFGNRGRGTNTGELFF
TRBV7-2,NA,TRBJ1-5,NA,TGTGCCAGCAGCTTACCAGGCAGCAATCAGCCCCAGCATTTT,CASSLPGSNQPQHF
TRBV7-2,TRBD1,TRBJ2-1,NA,TGTGCCAGCAGCTTCGGGACAGGGACCTATGAGCAGTTCTTC,CASSFGTGTYEQFF
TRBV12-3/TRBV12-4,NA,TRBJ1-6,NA,TGTGCCAGCAGTTTGACGGGGAATTCACCCCTCCACTTT,CASSLTGNSPLHF
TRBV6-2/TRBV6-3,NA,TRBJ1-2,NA,TGTGCCAGCAGTTACATTGACAGAGCTAACTATGGCTACACCTTC,CASSYIDRANYGYTF
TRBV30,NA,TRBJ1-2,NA,TGTGCCTGGAGTGTGGGAGATAACTATGGCTACACCTTC,CAWSVGDNYGYTF
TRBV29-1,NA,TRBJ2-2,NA,TGCAGCGTTCGTACAGTTCTGAACACCGGGGAGCTGTTTTTT,CSVRTVLNTGELFF
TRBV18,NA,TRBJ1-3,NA,TGTGCCAGCTCACCCCTGGACAGCTCTGGAAACACCATATATTTT,CASSPLDSSGNTIYF